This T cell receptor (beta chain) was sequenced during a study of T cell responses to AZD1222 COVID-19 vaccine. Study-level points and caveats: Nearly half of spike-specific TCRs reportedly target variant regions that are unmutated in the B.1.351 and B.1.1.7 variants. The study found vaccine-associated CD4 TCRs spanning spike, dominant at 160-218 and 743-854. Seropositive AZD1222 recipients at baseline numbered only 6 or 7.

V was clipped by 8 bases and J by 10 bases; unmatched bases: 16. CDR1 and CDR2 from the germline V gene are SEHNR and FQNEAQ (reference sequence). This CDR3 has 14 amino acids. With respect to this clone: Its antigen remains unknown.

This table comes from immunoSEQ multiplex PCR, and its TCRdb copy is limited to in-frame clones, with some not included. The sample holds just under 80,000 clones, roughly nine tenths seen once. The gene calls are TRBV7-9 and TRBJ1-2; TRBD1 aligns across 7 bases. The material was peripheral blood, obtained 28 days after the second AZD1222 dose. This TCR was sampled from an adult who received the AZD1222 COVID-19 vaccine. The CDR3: CASGPSPRQGYYTF. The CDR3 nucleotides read TGTGCCAGCGGCCCTTCCCCCAGACAGGGCTACTACACCTTC.